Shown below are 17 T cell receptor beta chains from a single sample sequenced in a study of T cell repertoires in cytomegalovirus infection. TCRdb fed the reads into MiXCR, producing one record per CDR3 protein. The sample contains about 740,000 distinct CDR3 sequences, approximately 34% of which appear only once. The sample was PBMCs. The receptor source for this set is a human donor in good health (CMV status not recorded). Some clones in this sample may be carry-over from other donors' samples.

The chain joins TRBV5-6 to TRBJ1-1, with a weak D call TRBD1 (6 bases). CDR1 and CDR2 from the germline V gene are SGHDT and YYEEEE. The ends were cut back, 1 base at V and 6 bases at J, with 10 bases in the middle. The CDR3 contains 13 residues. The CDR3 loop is CASSLTGTSEAFF. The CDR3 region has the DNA TGTGCCAGCAGCTTGACAGGGACGTCTGAAGCTTTCTTT.

The CDR3 DNA reads as TGCGCCAGCAGTCAATCCGGGACAGGGAACGCCGAGCAGTACTTC. Translation: CASSQSGTGNAEQYF. The chain couples TRBV23-1 to TRBJ2-7; 9 bases match TRBD1. TRBV23-1 is assigned to the ORF class and has an uncertain function. CDR3 length equals 15 residues. The V segment lost 0 bases and the J segment 6 bases; nucleotides outside the gene matches: 6.

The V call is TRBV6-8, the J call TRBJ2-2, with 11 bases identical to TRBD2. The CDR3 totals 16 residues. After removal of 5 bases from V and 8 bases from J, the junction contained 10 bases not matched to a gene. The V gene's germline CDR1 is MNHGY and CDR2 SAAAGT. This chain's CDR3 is CASSLGLAGYTGELFF. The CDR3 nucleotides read TGTGCCAGCAGTCTTGGACTAGCGGGCTATACGGGGGAGCTGTTTTTT.

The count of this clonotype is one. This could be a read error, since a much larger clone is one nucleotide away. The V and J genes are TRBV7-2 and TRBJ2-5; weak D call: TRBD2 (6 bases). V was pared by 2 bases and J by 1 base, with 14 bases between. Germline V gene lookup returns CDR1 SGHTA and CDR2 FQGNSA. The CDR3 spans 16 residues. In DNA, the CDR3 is TGTGCCAGCAGCTTAATAGGGACTGTCCTCCAAGAGACCCAGTACTTC. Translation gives CASSLIGTVLQETQYF.

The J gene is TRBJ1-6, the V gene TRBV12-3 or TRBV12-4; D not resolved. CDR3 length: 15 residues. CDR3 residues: CASRDSQGSNSPLHF. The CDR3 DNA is TGTGCAAGCCGTGACTCTCAAGGGTCCAATTCACCCCTCCACTTT.

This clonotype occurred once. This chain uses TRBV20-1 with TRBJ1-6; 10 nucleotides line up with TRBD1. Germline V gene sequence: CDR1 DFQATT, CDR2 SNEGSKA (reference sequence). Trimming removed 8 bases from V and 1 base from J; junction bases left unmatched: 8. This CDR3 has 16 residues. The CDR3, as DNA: TGCAGTTCTCCAGACAGGGGGCTTTCCTATAATTCACCCCTCCACTTT. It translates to CSSPDRGLSYNSPLHF.

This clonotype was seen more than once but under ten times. CDR3 DNA: TGTGCCAGCAGGGAAGACTCTGGGGCCAACGTCCTGACTTTC. It codes for CASREDSGANVLTF. The chain recombines TRBV5-4 with TRBJ2-6; D ambiguous. The CDR3 has 14 amino acids. The germline V gene encodes CDR1 SGHNT and CDR2 YYREEE (reference sequence). Trimming took off 5 bases at V and 0 bases at J, with 6 bases between the two ends.

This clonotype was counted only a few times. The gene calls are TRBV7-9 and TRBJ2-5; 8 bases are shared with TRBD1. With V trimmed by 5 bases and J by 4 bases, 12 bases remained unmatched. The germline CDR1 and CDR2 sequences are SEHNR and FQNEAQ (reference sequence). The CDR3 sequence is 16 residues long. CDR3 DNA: TGTGCCAGCAGCACTTTCTCAGGGGGCATTCGAGAGACCCAGTACTTC. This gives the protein CASSTFSGGIRETQYF.

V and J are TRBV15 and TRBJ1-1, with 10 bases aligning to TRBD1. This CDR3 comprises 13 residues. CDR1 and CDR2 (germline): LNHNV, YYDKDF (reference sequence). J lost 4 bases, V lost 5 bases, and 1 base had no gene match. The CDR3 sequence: CATSGQGVTEAFF. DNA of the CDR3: TGTGCCACCAGCGGACAGGGGGTCACTGAAGCTTTCTTT.

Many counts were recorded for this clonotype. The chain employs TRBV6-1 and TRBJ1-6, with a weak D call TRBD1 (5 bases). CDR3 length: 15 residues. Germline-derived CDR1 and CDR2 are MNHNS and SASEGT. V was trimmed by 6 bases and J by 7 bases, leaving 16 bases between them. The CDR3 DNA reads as TGTGCCAGCAGGCGTCAGGGAGACAGAAATTCACCCCTCCACTTT. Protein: CASRRQGDRNSPLHF.

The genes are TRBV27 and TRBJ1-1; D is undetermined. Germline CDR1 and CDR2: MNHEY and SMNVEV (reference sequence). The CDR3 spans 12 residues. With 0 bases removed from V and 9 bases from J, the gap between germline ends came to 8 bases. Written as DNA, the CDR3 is TGTGCCAGCAGTTTATCTCCGGGTAAAGCTTTCTTT. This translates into CASSLSPGKAFF.

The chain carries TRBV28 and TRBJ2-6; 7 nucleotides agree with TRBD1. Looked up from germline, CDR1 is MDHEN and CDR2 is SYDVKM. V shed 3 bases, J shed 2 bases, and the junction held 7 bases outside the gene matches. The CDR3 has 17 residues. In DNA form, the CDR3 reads TGTGCCAGCAGTTTCCGGGACAGCAGTCCTGGGGCCAACGTCCTGACTTTC. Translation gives CASSFRDSSPGANVLTF.

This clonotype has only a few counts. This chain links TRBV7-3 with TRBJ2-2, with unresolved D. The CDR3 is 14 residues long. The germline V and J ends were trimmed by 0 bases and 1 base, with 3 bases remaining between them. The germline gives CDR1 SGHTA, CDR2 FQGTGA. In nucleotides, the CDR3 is TGTGCCAGCAGCTTAACTCTGAACACCGGGGAGCTGTTTTTT. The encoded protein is CASSLTLNTGELFF.

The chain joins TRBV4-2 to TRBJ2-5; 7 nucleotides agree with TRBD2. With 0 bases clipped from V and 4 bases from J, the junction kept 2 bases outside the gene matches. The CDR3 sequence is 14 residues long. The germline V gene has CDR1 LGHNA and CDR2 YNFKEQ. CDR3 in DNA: TGTGCCAGCAGCCAAGAGCGGGAGAGAGAGACCCAGTACTTC. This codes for CASSQERERETQYF.

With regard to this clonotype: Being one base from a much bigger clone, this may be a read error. CDR3 sequence (DNA): TGTGCCAGCAGCTTGTCCGGGACGGCAAATCAGCCCAAGCATTTT. It codes for CASSLSGTANQPKHF. V usage is TRBV7-8 and J usage is TRBJ1-5, with D tentatively TRBD1 (5 bases). This CDR3 region has 15 residues. From germline, CDR1 is SGHVS and CDR2 FQNEAQ.

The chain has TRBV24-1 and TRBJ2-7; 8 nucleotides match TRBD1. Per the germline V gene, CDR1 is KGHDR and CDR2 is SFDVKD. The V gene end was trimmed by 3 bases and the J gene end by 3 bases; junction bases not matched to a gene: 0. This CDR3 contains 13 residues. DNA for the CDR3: TGTGCCACCAGTGATGGGACAGGCTACGAGCAGTACTTC. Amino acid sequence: CATSDGTGYEQYF.

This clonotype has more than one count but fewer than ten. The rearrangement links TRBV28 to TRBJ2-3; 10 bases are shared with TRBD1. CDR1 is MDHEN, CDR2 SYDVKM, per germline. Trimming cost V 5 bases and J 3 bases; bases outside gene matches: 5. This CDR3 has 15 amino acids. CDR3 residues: CASSIGTGVTDTQYF. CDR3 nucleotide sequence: TGTGCCAGCAGTATCGGGACAGGGGTAACAGATACGCAGTATTTT.